The T cell receptor beta chain described here comes from a study of CXCR3-negative and CXCR3-positive naive CD8 T cells. Among CD8+ T cells, naive ones were CD45RO-CCR7+CD27+CD95-. About this clonotype itself: The target antigen is unknown.

The study's findings and limits: Unlike memory cells, which differed, naive CXCR3-negative and CXCR3-positive cells had similar TRBV-TRBJ usage. Memory CD8+ T cell repertoires were far less diverse than both naive subsets. For CXCR3-positive naive cells, TRB CDR3s were more hydrophobic than those of CXCR3-negative naive cells.

TRB cDNA was prepared as libraries by UMI-labeled 5' RACE. Reanalyzing the 5' RACE reads, TCRdb keeps one entry per CDR3 protein, without DNA. In all, the sample yields roughly 100,000 distinct CDR3 sequences. CDR1 SEHNR and CDR2 FQNEAQ come from the germline V gene (reference sequence). The CDR3 has 16 amino acids. The source of this sequence is a human donor in good health. Some clones in this sample may be carry-over from other donors' samples. What was sequenced was naive CXCR3+ CD8+ T cells from blood. Stated subset: CD45RO-CCR7+CD27+CD95- naive CD8+ T cells expressing CXCR3 (TNR3+). This rearrangement joins TRBV7-9 to TRBJ2-1; TCRdb selects TRBD1, and the lack of DNA leaves this call unchecked. Here the CDR3 reads CASRPPTGSSFDEQFF.